The 23 T cell receptor beta chains listed next were all sequenced from one sample in a study of T cells and copy number aberrations in small-cell lung cancer. Generated by immunoSEQ multiplex PCR, the TCRdb table keeps only in-frame clones and is missing some. Of approximately 6,600 clones listed, roughly 76% are singletons. The sequenced sample consisted of normal tissue next to the tumor. The receptor set was obtained from a woman in her 70s with small cell lung cancer. Some clones in this sample may be carry-over from other donors' samples.

This clone was counted a single time. The chain combines TRBV7-2 with TRBJ2-4, with unresolved D. Germline assignment: CDR1 SGHTA and CDR2 FQGNSA. The CDR3 extends over 11 amino acids. Deletions cut 3 bases from V and 6 bases from J, with 3 bases between. The CDR3 spells CASSFGNIQYF. Here the CDR3 DNA reads TGTGCCAGCAGCTTTGGAAACATTCAGTACTTC.

This clone occurred a few times. The CDR3 region has the DNA TGTGCCAGCAGTGGGACAGACGGAAACACCATATATTTT. Its translation: CASSGTDGNTIYF. The chain combines TRBV7-9 with TRBJ1-3; TRBD1 agrees at 7 bases. The V and J ends lost 6 bases and 4 bases, in that order; junction bases with no gene match: 3. This CDR3 contains 13 residues. CDR1 is SEHNR, CDR2 FQNEAQ, per germline (reference sequence).

A few counts support this clone. This chain uses TRBV5-1 with TRBJ1-2; D uncertain. CDR3 length equals 15 residues. V was shortened by 2 bases and J by 2 bases, with 13 bases between the two germline ends. Germline V gene data show CDR1 as SGHRS and CDR2 as YFSETQ. CDR3 sequence (DNA): TGCGCCAGCAGCTTAGGCCCAGAACGGAACTATGGCTACACCTTC. As protein: CASSLGPERNYGYTF.

This clone was observed a single time. The chain joins TRBV30 to TRBJ1-1; the D gene is possibly TRBD1 (5 bases). Germline CDR1 reads GTSNPN; CDR2 reads SVGIG (reference sequence). The CDR3 extends over 13 amino acids. V lost 3 bases and J lost 4, with 12 bases in between. CDR3 region: CAWRRGSGTEAFF. The CDR3 DNA reads TGTGCCTGGAGGAGGGGAAGCGGCACTGAAGCTTTCTTT.

The chain uses TRBV10-3 and TRBJ2-1; 10 bases map to TRBD1. J lost 6 bases, V lost 10 bases, and 9 bases had no gene match. CDR1 is ENHRY, CDR2 SYGVKD, per germline. The CDR3 is made up of 14 amino acids. CDR3 residues: CATTGQGKFNEQFF. For the CDR3, the DNA is TGTGCCACGACGGGACAGGGGAAGTTCAATGAGCAGTTCTTC.

This chain links TRBV19 with TRBJ1-5, with D perhaps matching TRBD1 (5 bases). V dropped 4 bases and J dropped 4 bases, with 11 bases sitting between them. Germline V gene data show CDR1 as LNHDA and CDR2 as SQIVND (reference sequence). The CDR3 has 14 residues. The CDR3 region has the DNA TGTGCCAGTAGTAGAACAGGACCAAATCAGCCCCAGCATTTT. Encoded protein: CASSRTGPNQPQHF.

This clone has only a few counts. The rearrangement links TRBV27 to TRBJ2-1, with D possibly TRBD2 on 6 matching bases. The CDR3 contains 16 residues. V lost 5 bases and J lost 2, with 16 bases in between. Germline lookup yields CDR1 MNHEY and CDR2 SMNVEV (reference sequence). The CDR3 sequence: CASSRPRSGTYNEQFF. In DNA, the CDR3 is TGTGCCAGCAGTCGCCCCCGTAGCGGCACCTACAATGAGCAGTTCTTC.

V gene TRBV5-1 combines with J gene TRBJ2-7; D might be TRBD1 (5 bases). The V and J ends lost 2 bases and 6 bases respectively, with 18 bases between them. The germline gives CDR1 SGHRS, CDR2 YFSETQ. This CDR3 region has 15 residues. In DNA form, the CDR3 reads TGCGCCAGCAGCTTAAGGCAGGGTAGAGCAGGCGAGCAGTACTTC. Its protein product is CASSLRQGRAGEQYF.

The V and J genes are TRBV19 and TRBJ1-4; no clear D gene. The length of the CDR3 is 11 residues. The V and J ends lost 8 bases and 12 bases respectively, with 13 bases between them. Germline CDR1 and CDR2: LNHDA and SQIVND (reference sequence). This CDR3 is CASSRERQLFF. CDR3 sequence (DNA): TGTGCCAGTTCCCGGGAGAGACAACTGTTTTTT.

This chain connects TRBV4-2 to TRBJ2-3; tentative D call: TRBD1 (5 bases). The CDR3 contains 15 residues. Germline CDR1 and CDR2: LGHNA and YNFKEQ. Trimming left V 4 bases short and J 0 bases short, with 11 bases between. CDR3 in DNA: TGTGCCAGCAGCCCTACCAGGGTGAGCACAGATACGCAGTATTTT. This sequence encodes CASSPTRVSTDTQYF.

This clone turned up a few times. The gene calls are TRBV4-3 and TRBJ2-2; TRBD1 might be the D (6 bases). Germline V gene lookup returns CDR1 LGHNA and CDR2 YSLEER. The CDR3 runs to 16 residues. V was trimmed by 2 bases and J by 3 bases, leaving 13 bases between them. In DNA form, the CDR3 reads TGCGCCAGCAGCCAATACGTGGGACAAGACACCGGGGAGCTGTTTTTT. As protein: CASSQYVGQDTGELFF.

This clone was recorded once. CDR3 amino acids: CASSQDWDRSYNEQFF. CDR3 DNA: TGTGCCAGCAGCCAAGATTGGGACAGGTCCTACAATGAGCAGTTCTTC. This chain uses TRBV4-2 with TRBJ2-1, with 8 positions matching TRBD1. Germline-derived CDR1 and CDR2 are LGHNA and YNFKEQ. The length of the CDR3 is 16 residues. The V segment lost 0 bases and the J segment 1 base; nucleotides outside the gene matches: 2.

J is TRBJ2-1 and V is TRBV27; TRBD1 aligns across 12 bases. This CDR3 comprises 13 residues. The V gene end was trimmed by 6 bases and the J gene end by 7 bases; junction bases not matched to a gene: 1. Germline CDR1 reads MNHEY; CDR2 reads SMNVEV (reference sequence). CDR3 loop: CASRGQGANEQFF. CDR3 coding DNA: TGTGCCAGCAGGGGACAGGGGGCGAATGAGCAGTTCTTC.

V and J are TRBV11-3 and TRBJ2-3, with 11 nucleotides matching TRBD2. Germline CDR1 reads SGHNT; CDR2 reads YENEEA. The length of the CDR3 is 15 residues. V shed 6 bases and J 1 base; nucleotides not matched to a gene: 3. The chain's CDR3 is CASRVAGGGTDTQYF. CDR3 nucleotides: TGTGCCAGCAGGGTAGCGGGAGGGGGCACAGATACGCAGTATTTT.

This chain links TRBV11-1 with TRBJ2-1; 7 nucleotides agree with TRBD2. The germline gives CDR1 SGHAT, CDR2 FQDESV (reference sequence). V lost 5 bases, J lost 4 bases, and 2 bases stayed unmatched. This CDR3 contains 13 residues. DNA of the CDR3: TGTGCCAGCAGCCTGGGGGGGTACAATGAGCAGTTCTTC. This sequence encodes CASSLGGYNEQFF. The full variable domain, rest sourced from reference TRBV11-1 and TRBJ2-1, is EAEVAQSPRYKITEKSQAVAFWCDPISGHATLYWYRQILGQGPELLVQFQDESVVDDSQLPKDRFSAERLKGVDSTLKIQPAELGDSAMYLCASSLGGYNEQFFGPGTRLTVL.

V usage is TRBV15 and J usage is TRBJ1-1, with D unresolved. The CDR3 loop spans 15 amino acids. V shed 6 bases and J shed 3 bases, with 17 bases lying between them. The germline V gene encodes CDR1 LNHNV and CDR2 YYDKDF (reference sequence). The CDR3: CATSTPRGRDTEAFF. In DNA form, the CDR3 reads TGTGCCACCAGTACCCCGCGAGGGAGAGACACTGAAGCTTTCTTT.

Here the CDR3 DNA reads TGTGCCAGTAGTATAGATCGGGGTGAGCAGTTCTTC. It translates to CASSIDRGEQFF. J is TRBJ2-1 and V is TRBV19; D is possibly TRBD2 (5 bases). Trimming pared 0 bases from V and 9 bases from J, leaving 6 bases between. Germline V CDR1 and CDR2: LNHDA, SQIVND (reference sequence). The CDR3 extends over 12 amino acids.

The genes are TRBV6-1 and TRBJ2-7; 10 bases align to TRBD2. Looked up from germline, CDR1 is MNHNS and CDR2 is SASEGT. This CDR3 spans 13 amino acids. V was pared by 1 base and J by 12 bases, with 6 bases of the junction left unmatched. Here the CDR3 reads CASSEGLGLAPYF. The CDR3 DNA follows: TGTGCCAGCAGTGAAGGCTTGGGACTAGCGCCGTACTTC.

The chain has TRBV6-1 and TRBJ2-2, with D unclear. Germline V gives CDR1 MNHNS, CDR2 SASEGT. The length of the CDR3 is 12 residues. With 10 bases removed from V and 3 bases from J, the gap between germline ends came to 9 bases. The CDR3 coding sequence is TGTGCCAACGACACTTACACCGGGGAGCTGTTTTTT. Translated, it gives CANDTYTGELFF.

The chain links TRBV11-3 to TRBJ2-2, with TRBD2 as a possible D gene (6 bases). CDR3 size: 13 residues. Germline lookup yields CDR1 SGHNT and CDR2 YENEEA. V was clipped by 5 bases and J by 6 bases, with 10 bases between them. The CDR3 DNA sequence: TGTGCCAGCAGCCTAGGAGGGTCCGGGGAGCTGTTTTTT. As protein: CASSLGGSGELFF.

V and J are TRBV5-6 and TRBJ2-7; 11 positions agree with TRBD2. Germline V lookup: CDR1 SGHDT, CDR2 YYEEEE. The CDR3 contains 15 residues. V gave up 6 bases and J gave up 0 bases; unmatched junction bases: 5. The CDR3 DNA reads TGTGCCAGCACCCTAGCGGGAGGATACTCCTACGAGCAGTACTTC. This codes for CASTLAGGYSYEQYF. Together with reference TRBV5-6 and TRBJ2-7, the CDR3 gives the full variable domain: DAGVTQSPTHLIKTRGQQVTLRCSPKSGHDTVSWYQQALGQGPQFIFQYYEEEERQRGNFPDRFSGHQFPNYSSELNVNALLLGDSALYLCASTLAGGYSYEQYFGPGTRLTVT.

This clone was seen a handful of times. The chain joins TRBV2 to TRBJ2-3, with TRBD2 matching 9 bases. V lost 4 bases, J lost 1 base, and 0 bases stayed unmatched. Germline lookup yields CDR1 SNHLY and CDR2 FYNNEI. This CDR3 comprises 14 residues. The CDR3 DNA is TGTGCCAGCAGTGGGACTAGCGGCACAGATACGCAGTATTTT. It codes for CASSGTSGTDTQYF.

The J gene is TRBJ1-2, the V gene TRBV7-9, with D hard to call. This CDR3 has 15 amino acids. CDR1 is SEHNR, CDR2 FQNEAQ, per germline (reference sequence). Trimming pared 4 bases from V and 8 bases from J, leaving 20 bases between. CDR3 nucleotide sequence: TGTGCCAGCAGCTCCTCCTGGTCCCAACTGAACGGCTACACCTTC. Translation: CASSSSWSQLNGYTF.